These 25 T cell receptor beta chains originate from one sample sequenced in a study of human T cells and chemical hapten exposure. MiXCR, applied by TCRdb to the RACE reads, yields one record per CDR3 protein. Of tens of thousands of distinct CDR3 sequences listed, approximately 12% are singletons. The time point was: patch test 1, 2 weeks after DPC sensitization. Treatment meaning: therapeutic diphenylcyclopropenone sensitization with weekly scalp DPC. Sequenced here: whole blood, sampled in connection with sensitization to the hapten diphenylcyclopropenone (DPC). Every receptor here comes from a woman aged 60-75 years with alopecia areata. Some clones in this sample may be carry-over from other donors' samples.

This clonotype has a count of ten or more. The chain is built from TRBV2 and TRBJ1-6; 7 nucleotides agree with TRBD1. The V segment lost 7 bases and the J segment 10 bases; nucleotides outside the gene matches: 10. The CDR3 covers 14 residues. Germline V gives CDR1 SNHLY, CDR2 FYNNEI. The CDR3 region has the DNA TGTGCCAGCATCGACAGGGCCCCAGGCTCACCCCTCCACTTT. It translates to CASIDRAPGSPLHF.

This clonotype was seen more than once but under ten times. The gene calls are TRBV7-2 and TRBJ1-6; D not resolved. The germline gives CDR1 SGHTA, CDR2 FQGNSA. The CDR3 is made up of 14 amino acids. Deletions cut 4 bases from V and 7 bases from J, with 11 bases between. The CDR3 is CASSSRQTNSPLHF. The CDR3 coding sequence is TGTGCCAGCAGCTCAAGACAAACCAATTCACCCCTCCACTTT.

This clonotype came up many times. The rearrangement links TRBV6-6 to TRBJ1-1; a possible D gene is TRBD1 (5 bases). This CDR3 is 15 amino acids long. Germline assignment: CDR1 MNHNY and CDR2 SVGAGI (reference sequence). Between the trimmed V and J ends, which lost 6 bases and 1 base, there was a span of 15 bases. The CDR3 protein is CASRPRGTGNTEAFF. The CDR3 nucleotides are TGTGCCAGCAGACCCCGCGGGACCGGGAACACTGAAGCTTTCTTT.

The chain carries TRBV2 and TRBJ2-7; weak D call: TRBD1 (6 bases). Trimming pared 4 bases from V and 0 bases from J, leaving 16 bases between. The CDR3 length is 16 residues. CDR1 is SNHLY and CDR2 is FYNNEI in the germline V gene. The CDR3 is CASSGLQGTISYEQYF. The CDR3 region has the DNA TGTGCCAGCAGTGGATTGCAGGGGACAATCTCCTACGAGCAGTACTTC.

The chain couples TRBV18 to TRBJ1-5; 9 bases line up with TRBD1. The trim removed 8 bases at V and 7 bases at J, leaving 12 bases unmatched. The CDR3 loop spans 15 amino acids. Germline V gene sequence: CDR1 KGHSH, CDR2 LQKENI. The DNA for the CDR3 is TGTGCCAGCGCCGAGACCGGGACAGGGCACCAGCCCCAGCATTTT. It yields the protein CASAETGTGHQPQHF. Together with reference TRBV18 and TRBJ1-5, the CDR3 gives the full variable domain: NAGVMQNPRHLVRRRGQEARLRCSPMKGHSHVYWYRQLPEEGLKFMVYLQKENIIDESGMPKERFSAEFPKEGPSILRIQQVVRGDSAAYFCASAETGTGHQPQHFGDGTRLSIL.

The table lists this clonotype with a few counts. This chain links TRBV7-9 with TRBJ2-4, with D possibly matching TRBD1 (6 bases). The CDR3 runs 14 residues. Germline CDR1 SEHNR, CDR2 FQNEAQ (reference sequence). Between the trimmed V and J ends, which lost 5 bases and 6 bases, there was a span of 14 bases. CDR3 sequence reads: CASSRPEGVNIQYF. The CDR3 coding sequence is TGTGCCAGCAGCCGCCCTGAGGGGGTAAACATTCAGTACTTC.

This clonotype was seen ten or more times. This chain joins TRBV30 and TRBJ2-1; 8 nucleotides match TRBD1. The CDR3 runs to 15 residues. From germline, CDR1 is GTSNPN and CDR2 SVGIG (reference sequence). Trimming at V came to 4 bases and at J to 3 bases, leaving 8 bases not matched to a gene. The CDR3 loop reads CAWNRAGGVYNEQFF. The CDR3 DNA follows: TGTGCCTGGAATAGGGCAGGGGGCGTCTACAATGAGCAGTTCTTC.

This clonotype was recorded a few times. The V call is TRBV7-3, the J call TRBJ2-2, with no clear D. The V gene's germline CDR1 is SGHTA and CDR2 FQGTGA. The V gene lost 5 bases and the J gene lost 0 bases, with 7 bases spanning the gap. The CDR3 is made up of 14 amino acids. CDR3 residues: CASSPSSNTGELFF. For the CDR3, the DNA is TGTGCCAGCAGCCCTTCATCGAACACCGGGGAGCTGTTTTTT.

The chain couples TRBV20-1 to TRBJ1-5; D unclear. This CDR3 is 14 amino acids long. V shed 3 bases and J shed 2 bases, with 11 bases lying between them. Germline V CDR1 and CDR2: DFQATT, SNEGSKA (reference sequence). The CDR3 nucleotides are TGCAGTGCTAGTATTCGCGGGGGCAATCAGCCCCAGCATTTT. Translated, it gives CSASIRGGNQPQHF.

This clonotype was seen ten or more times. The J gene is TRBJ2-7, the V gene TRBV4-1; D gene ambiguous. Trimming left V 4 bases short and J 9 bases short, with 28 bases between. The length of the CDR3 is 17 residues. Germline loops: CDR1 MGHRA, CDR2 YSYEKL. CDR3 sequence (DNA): TGCGCCAGCAGCCCACCGGAAAGGCGTGGGCCACCCTCGCGGCAGTACTTC. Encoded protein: CASSPPERRGPPSRQYF.

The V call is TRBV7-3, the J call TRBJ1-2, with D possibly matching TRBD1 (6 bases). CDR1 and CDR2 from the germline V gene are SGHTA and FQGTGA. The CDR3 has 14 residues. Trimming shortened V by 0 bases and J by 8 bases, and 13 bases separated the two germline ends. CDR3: CASSLTRGQQGYTF. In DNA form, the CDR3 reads TGTGCCAGCAGCTTAACTCGGGGGCAGCAGGGCTACACCTTC.

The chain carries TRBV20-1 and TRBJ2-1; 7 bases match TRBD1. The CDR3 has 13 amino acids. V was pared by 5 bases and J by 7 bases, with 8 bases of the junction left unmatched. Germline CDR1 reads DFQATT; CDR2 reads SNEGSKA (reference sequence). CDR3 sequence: CSAWTGRVNEQFF. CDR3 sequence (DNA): TGCAGTGCTTGGACAGGTCGTGTTAATGAGCAGTTCTTC.

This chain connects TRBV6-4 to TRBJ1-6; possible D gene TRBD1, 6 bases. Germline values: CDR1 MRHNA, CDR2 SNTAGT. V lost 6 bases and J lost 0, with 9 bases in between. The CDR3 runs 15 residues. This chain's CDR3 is CASRLDSSYNSPLHF. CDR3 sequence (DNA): TGTGCCAGCAGATTGGACAGCTCCTATAATTCACCCCTCCACTTT.

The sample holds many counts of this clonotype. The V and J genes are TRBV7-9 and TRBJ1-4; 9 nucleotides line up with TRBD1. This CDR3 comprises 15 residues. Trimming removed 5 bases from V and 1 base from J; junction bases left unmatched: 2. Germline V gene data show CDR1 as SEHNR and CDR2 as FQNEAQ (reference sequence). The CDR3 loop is CASSQTGGTNEKLFF. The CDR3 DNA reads TGTGCCAGCAGCCAGACAGGGGGAACTAATGAAAAACTGTTTTTT.

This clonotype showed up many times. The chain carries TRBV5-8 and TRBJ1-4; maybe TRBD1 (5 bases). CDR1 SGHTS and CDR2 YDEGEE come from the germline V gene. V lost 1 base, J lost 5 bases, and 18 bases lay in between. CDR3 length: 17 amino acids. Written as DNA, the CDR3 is TGTGCCAGCAGCTTGTATATCGCCGGGGGTAGGAATGAAAAACTGTTTTTT. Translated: CASSLYIAGGRNEKLFF.

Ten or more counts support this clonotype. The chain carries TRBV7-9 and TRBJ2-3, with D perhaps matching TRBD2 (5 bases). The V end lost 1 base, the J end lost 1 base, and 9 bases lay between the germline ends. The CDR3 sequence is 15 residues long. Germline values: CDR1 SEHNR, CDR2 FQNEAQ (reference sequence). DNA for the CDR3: TGTGCCAGCAGCTTAGGAGGGTACGGCACAGATACGCAGTATTTT. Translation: CASSLGGYGTDTQYF.

CDR3 region: CASSEGWTEAFF. DNA for the CDR3: TGTGCCAGCAGTGAGGGCTGGACTGAAGCTTTCTTT. V usage is TRBV2 and J usage is TRBJ1-1; no definite D call. CDR1 is SNHLY and CDR2 is FYNNEI in the germline V gene. V lost 3 bases and J lost 5, with 7 bases in between. The CDR3 loop spans 12 amino acids. Complete variable domain (other parts from reference TRBV2 and TRBJ1-1): EPEVTQTPSHQVTQMGQEVILRCVPISNHLYFYWYRQILGQKVEFLVSFYNNEISEKSEIFDDQFSVERPDGSNFTLKIRSTKLEDSAMYFCASSEGWTEAFFGQGTRLTVV.

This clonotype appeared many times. CDR3 nucleotides: TGTGCCAGCAGCGTAGTGGGACAGGGTCAACATACGCAGTATTTT. It is translated as CASSVVGQGQHTQYF. The chain carries TRBV9 and TRBJ2-3; 9 bases are a match to TRBD1. V shed 0 bases and J 7 bases; nucleotides not matched to a gene: 6. Germline V gene sequence: CDR1 SGDLS, CDR2 YYNGEE. The CDR3 has 15 residues.

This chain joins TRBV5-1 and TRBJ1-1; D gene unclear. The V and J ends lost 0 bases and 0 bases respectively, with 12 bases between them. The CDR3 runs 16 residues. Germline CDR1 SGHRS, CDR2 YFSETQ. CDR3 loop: CASSLEWEWMNTEAFF. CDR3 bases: TGCGCCAGCAGCTTGGAATGGGAGTGGATGAACACTGAAGCTTTCTTT.

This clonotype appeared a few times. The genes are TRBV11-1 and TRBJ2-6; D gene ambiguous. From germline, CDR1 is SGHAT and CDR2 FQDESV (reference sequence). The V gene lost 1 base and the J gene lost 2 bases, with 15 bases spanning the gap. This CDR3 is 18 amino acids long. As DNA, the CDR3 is TGTGCCAGCAGCTTAGGTGGTTCCAAAGGGCCTGGGGCCAACGTCCTGACTTTC. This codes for CASSLGGSKGPGANVLTF.

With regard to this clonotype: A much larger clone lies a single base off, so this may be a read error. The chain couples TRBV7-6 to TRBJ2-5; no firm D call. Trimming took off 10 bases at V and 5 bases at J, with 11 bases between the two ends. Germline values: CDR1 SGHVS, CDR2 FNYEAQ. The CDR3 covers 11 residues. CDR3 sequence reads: CANSLAETQYF. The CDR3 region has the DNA TGTGCCAACTCATTGGCGGAGACCCAGTACTTC.

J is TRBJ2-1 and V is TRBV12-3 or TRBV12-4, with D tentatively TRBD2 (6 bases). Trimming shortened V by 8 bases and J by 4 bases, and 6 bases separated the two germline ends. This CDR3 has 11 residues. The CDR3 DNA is TGTGCCAGCGGGGGGTACAATGAGCAGTTCTTC. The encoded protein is CASGGYNEQFF.

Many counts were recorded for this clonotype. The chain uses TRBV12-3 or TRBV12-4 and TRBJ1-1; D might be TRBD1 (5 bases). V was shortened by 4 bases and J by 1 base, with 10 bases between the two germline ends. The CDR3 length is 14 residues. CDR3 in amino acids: CASSSTTENTEAFF. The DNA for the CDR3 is TGTGCCAGCAGTTCAACGACAGAGAACACTGAAGCTTTCTTT.

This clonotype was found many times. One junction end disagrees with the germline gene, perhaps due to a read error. The chain's CDR3 is CASTLQGQIFQETQYF. The CDR3 DNA follows: TGTGCCAGCACCTTACAGGGACAGATCTTCCAAGAGACCCAGTACTTC. The chain links TRBV7-9 to TRBJ2-5; 7 nucleotides match TRBD1. The CDR3 spans 16 residues. Looked up from germline, CDR1 is SEHNR and CDR2 is FQNEAQ (reference sequence).

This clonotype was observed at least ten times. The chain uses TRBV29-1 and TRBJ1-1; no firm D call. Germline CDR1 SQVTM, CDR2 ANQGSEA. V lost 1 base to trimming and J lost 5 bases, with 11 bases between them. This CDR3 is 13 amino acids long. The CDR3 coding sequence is TGCAGCGTTGAAGGGTGGGTTGGTACTGAAGCTTTCTTT. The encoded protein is CSVEGWVGTEAFF.